This T cell receptor beta chain originates from a study of cytomegalovirus exposure and HLA in healthy donors. Whole-study findings and limits: Clusters of TCRs from the first cohort tended to co-occur in the 90 to 150 validation repertoires (as a later analysis found). The study listed about 150 cytomegalovirus-associated TCR beta chains.

This clone was detected a few times. What it binds is unknown. The donors were members of the validation cohort comprising approximately 110 subjects, separate from the approximately 710-subject first cohort. The table came from immunoSEQ multiplex PCR; TCRdb's copy has only in-frame clones and leaves some out. The top ten hold approximately 22% of the sample, which has roughly 90,000 clones, about 85% seen once. Germline V gives CDR1 MNHNS, CDR2 SASEGT. The CDR3 contains 14 residues. Germline trimming cut 2 bases from V and 1 base from J; bases unmatched to any gene: 0. The sequenced sample was PBMCs. This TCR derives from a man in his late teens or twenties in good health and CMV-seropositive. The chain recombines TRBV6-1 with TRBJ1-1, with 8 positions matching TRBD1. CDR3 sequence (DNA): TGTGCCAGCAGTGAAACAGGGGGGAACACTGAAGCTTTCTTT. This translates into CASSETGGNTEAFF.